The 27 T cell receptor beta chains presented below share a single source sample, sequenced in a study of cytomegalovirus exposure and HLA in healthy donors. Primers included in the PCR were 60 Vbeta and 13 Jbeta primers. Libraries were prepared by immunoSEQ multiplex PCR; TCRdb keeps only in-frame clonotypes and omits some of them. Of fewer than 200,000 clones in the sample, 60% to 85% are singletons; the top ten hold roughly 0.82%. Sequencing was carried out using PBMCs. Receptors were obtained from a female donor in good health and CMV-seronegative.

The rearrangement links TRBV2 to TRBJ2-3; D not resolved. This CDR3 spans 15 amino acids. Trimming took off 9 bases at V and 2 bases at J, with 18 bases between the two ends. Looked up from germline, CDR1 is SNHLY and CDR2 is FYNNEI. The CDR3 is CASHPAGRPTDTQYF. Here the CDR3 DNA reads TGTGCCAGTCATCCCGCAGGTAGACCCACAGATACGCAGTATTTT.

This clone appeared once. The V call is TRBV29-1, the J call TRBJ2-1; 9 bases are shared with TRBD2. Germline CDR1 reads SQVTM; CDR2 reads ANQGSEA. The CDR3 is 17 amino acids. With V trimmed by 5 bases and J by 6 bases, 17 bases remained unmatched. The CDR3 reads CSVQYRAGGMYRNEQFF. In DNA form, the CDR3 reads TGCAGCGTTCAATATCGAGCGGGAGGAATGTATCGCAATGAGCAGTTCTTC.

This clone was picked up a small number of times. The CDR3 DNA is TGTGCCAGCAGCCGATGGGGGGTGGGACAGGAGCTACCCCCTAGCACAGATACGCAGTATTTT. It encodes CASSRWGVGQELPPSTDTQYF. The chain uses TRBV13 and TRBJ2-3, with 8 bases identical to TRBD1. The trim removed 5 bases at V and 0 bases at J, leaving 22 bases unmatched. The CDR3 extends over 21 amino acids. Germline assignment: CDR1 PRHDT and CDR2 FYEKMQ (reference sequence).

The chain employs TRBV2 and TRBJ1-1, with a possible D match to TRBD1 (6 bases). This CDR3 is built from 15 residues. Germline-derived CDR1 and CDR2 are SNHLY and FYNNEI. Trimming removed 5 bases at V and 4 bases at J, with 17 bases between. The CDR3 loop is CASSLTRGSATEAFF. The CDR3 nucleotides are TGTGCCAGCAGTCTAACCAGGGGATCCGCCACTGAAGCTTTCTTT.

CDR3 DNA: TGTGCCAGCAGTCCTCAGGGGGCGGGGACCGGGGAGCTGTTTTTT. Residues: CASSPQGAGTGELFF. The chain joins TRBV2 to TRBJ2-2; the match to TRBD1 covers 8 bases. V shed 5 bases and J 5 bases; nucleotides not matched to a gene: 7. This CDR3 region has 15 residues. The germline gives CDR1 SNHLY, CDR2 FYNNEI. The whole variable domain, remainder taken from reference TRBV2 and TRBJ2-2, is EPEVTQTPSHQVTQMGQEVILRCVPISNHLYFYWYRQILGQKVEFLVSFYNNEISEKSEIFDDQFSVERPDGSNFTLKIRSTKLEDSAMYFCASSPQGAGTGELFFGEGSRLTVL.

This clone showed up just a few times. The CDR3 spells CASSSDNQPQHF. The CDR3 region has the DNA TGTGCCAGCAGCTCGGACAACCAGCCCCAGCATTTT. The chain is built from TRBV7-9 and TRBJ1-5; weak D call: TRBD1 (5 bases). V was pared by 4 bases and J by 7 bases, with 8 bases between. Per the germline V gene, CDR1 is SEHNR and CDR2 is FQNEAQ (reference sequence). The length of the CDR3 is 12 residues.

The chain recombines TRBV29-1 with TRBJ2-5, with 11 positions matching TRBD1. There are 14 residues in the CDR3. V lost 6 bases and J lost 5; bases outside the gene matches: 8. Germline values: CDR1 SQVTM, CDR2 ANQGSEA. CDR3 loop: CSVADRGRMETQYF. CDR3 sequence (DNA): TGCAGCGTGGCGGACAGGGGGCGGATGGAGACCCAGTACTTC.

The chain uses TRBV10-2 and TRBJ2-1, with TRBD2 identical over 9 bases. The CDR3 spans 16 residues. With V trimmed by 2 bases and J by 0 bases, 2 bases remained unmatched. The germline CDR1 and CDR2 sequences are WSHSY and SAAADI. CDR3 bases: TGCGCCAGCAGTGAGGGGCGGGGGGGCTCCTACAATGAGCAGTTCTTC. Its translation: CASSEGRGGSYNEQFF.

This chain connects TRBV15 to TRBJ2-5, with 7 positions matching TRBD2. Germline assignment: CDR1 LNHNV and CDR2 YYDKDF (reference sequence). The J segment lost 11 bases and the V segment lost 0 bases, leaving 9 bases of the junction unmatched. This CDR3 has 14 amino acids. CDR3 nucleotides: TGTGCCACCAGCAGAGATAGTGCGGGGGTGGGGCAGTACTTC. It encodes CATSRDSAGVGQYF.

The J gene is TRBJ1-5, the V gene TRBV27; D gene unclear. In germline, CDR1 is MNHEY, CDR2 SMNVEV (reference sequence). The CDR3 contains 15 residues. The V and J ends lost 4 bases and 0 bases respectively, with 10 bases between them. The CDR3 region has the DNA TGTGCCAGCAGTTCGGGTGTCTTTAGCAATCAGCCCCAGCATTTT. It codes for CASSSGVFSNQPQHF.

The chain employs TRBV27 and TRBJ1-3, with 7 bases aligning to TRBD1. This CDR3 region has 17 residues. V trimming: 7 bases; J trimming: 2 bases; junction bases outside the gene matches: 14. Per the germline V gene, CDR1 is MNHEY and CDR2 is SMNVEV (reference sequence). The CDR3 protein is CASTSWNRGIAGNTIYF. The CDR3 nucleotides read TGTGCCAGCACCTCCTGGAACAGGGGAATCGCTGGAAACACCATATATTTT.

V and J are TRBV5-6 and TRBJ2-5; no clear D gene. CDR3 length equals 13 residues. Trimming removed 1 base at V and 2 bases at J, with 6 bases between. Germline loops: CDR1 SGHDT, CDR2 YYEEEE. CDR3 bases: TGTGCCAGCAGCTTGTACAGTCAAGAGACCCAGTACTTC. It translates to CASSLYSQETQYF.

This chain connects TRBV6-5 to TRBJ2-7, with 8 nucleotides matching TRBD1. Germline lookup yields CDR1 MNHEY and CDR2 SVGAGI. The V and J ends lost 4 bases and 6 bases, in that order; junction bases with no gene match: 5. The CDR3 runs 13 residues. CDR3: CASSLAGGLEQYF. DNA of the CDR3: TGTGCCAGCAGTTTGGCAGGGGGCCTCGAGCAGTACTTC.

The chain's CDR3 is CASSIVATDTQYF. The CDR3, as DNA: TGTGCCAGTAGTATAGTGGCTACAGATACGCAGTATTTT. This chain joins TRBV19 and TRBJ2-3; D gene unclear. V dropped 1 base and J dropped 3 bases, with 5 bases sitting between them. Germline assignment: CDR1 LNHDA and CDR2 SQIVND (reference sequence). This CDR3 spans 13 amino acids.

J is TRBJ1-2 and V is TRBV19, with 10 bases aligning to TRBD1. Germline CDR1 and CDR2: LNHDA and SQIVND (reference sequence). The junction had 8 bases not matched to a gene; V was cut back by 7 bases and J by 0 bases. The CDR3 covers 16 residues. CDR3 in amino acids: CASTTGQGRANYGYTF. In DNA, the CDR3 is TGTGCCAGTACCACGGGACAGGGGAGGGCTAACTATGGCTACACCTTC. The full variable domain, rest sourced from reference TRBV19 and TRBJ1-2, is DGGITQSPKYLFRKEGQNVTLSCEQNLNHDAMYWYRQDPGQGLRLIYYSQIVNDFQKGDIAEGYSVSREKKESFPLTVTSAQKNPTAFYLCASTTGQGRANYGYTFGSGTRLTVV.

Comments on this clone: The junction departs from the called germline gene at one end, perhaps through a read error. V and J are TRBV14 and TRBJ2-6; weak D call: TRBD1 (5 bases). The CDR3 has 14 amino acids. Germline V lookup: CDR1 SGHDN, CDR2 FVKESK. The CDR3 bases are TGTGCCAGCAGCCAAGTTGGTGGGGCCAACGGCCTGACTTTC. Translated, it gives CASSQVGGANGLTF.

V usage is TRBV28 and J usage is TRBJ2-1; D is possibly TRBD1 (5 bases). Germline V gene data show CDR1 as MDHEN and CDR2 as SYDVKM. The CDR3 extends over 13 amino acids. Trimming took 5 bases from V and 4 from J, leaving 9 bases between them. The CDR3 protein is CASSAQGYNEQFF. Written as DNA, the CDR3 is TGTGCCAGCAGTGCTCAGGGATACAATGAGCAGTTCTTC.

This clone was picked up a small number of times. The chain employs TRBV6-1 and TRBJ1-5, with D possibly matching TRBD1 (6 bases). This CDR3 spans 13 amino acids. Trimming left V 7 bases short and J 6 bases short, with 13 bases between. Per the germline V gene, CDR1 is MNHNS and CDR2 is SASEGT. CDR3 sequence: CASKQGEAQPQHF. The CDR3 region has the DNA TGTGCCAGCAAACAGGGAGAAGCTCAGCCCCAGCATTTT.

The J gene is TRBJ2-5, the V gene TRBV19; weak D call: TRBD1 (5 bases). The CDR3 has 14 residues. The germline CDR1 and CDR2 sequences are LNHDA and SQIVND (reference sequence). The V end was cut by 5 bases, the J end by 1 base, with 11 bases between. The CDR3 DNA reads TGTGCCAGTAGTCCAACAGGAATCCAAGAGACCCAGTACTTC. Translating gives CASSPTGIQETQYF.

This chain links TRBV27 with TRBJ2-2; 8 bases match TRBD2. Losses at the gene ends were 8 bases for V and 4 bases for J; bases not matched to a gene: 15. The CDR3 is made up of 17 amino acids. In germline, CDR1 is MNHEY, CDR2 SMNVEV (reference sequence). The DNA of the CDR3 is TGTGCCAGCGGGAAACCGGGACTAGGAGCGGGCACCGGGGAGCTGTTTTTT. It codes for CASGKPGLGAGTGELFF.

The chain has TRBV19 and TRBJ1-2, with D possibly TRBD1 on 6 matching bases. The V gene lost 4 bases and the J gene lost 8 bases, with 14 bases spanning the gap. Germline V lookup: CDR1 LNHDA, CDR2 SQIVND (reference sequence). The CDR3 totals 13 residues. The CDR3 here is CASSTTGGWGYTF. Written as DNA, the CDR3 is TGTGCCAGTAGTACGACGGGGGGCTGGGGCTACACCTTC. The whole variable domain, filled in from reference TRBV19 and TRBJ1-2, reads DGGITQSPKYLFRKEGQNVTLSCEQNLNHDAMYWYRQDPGQGLRLIYYSQIVNDFQKGDIAEGYSVSREKKESFPLTVTSAQKNPTAFYLCASSTTGGWGYTFGSGTRLTVV.

The chain combines TRBV19 with TRBJ1-1; 12 bases map to TRBD1. The CDR3 is 19 residues long. V lost 5 bases and J lost 0; bases outside the gene matches: 13. CDR1 is LNHDA and CDR2 is SQIVND in the germline V gene (reference sequence). CDR3 region: CASSLTPRDRGRLNTEAFF. The CDR3 region has the DNA TGTGCCAGTAGTCTCACACCCCGGGACAGGGGGCGATTGAACACTGAAGCTTTCTTT.

The chain recombines TRBV7-8 with TRBJ2-2; D unresolved. Per the germline V gene, CDR1 is SGHVS and CDR2 is FQNEAQ. The germline V and J ends were trimmed by 3 bases and 1 base, with 6 bases remaining between them. This CDR3 region has 14 residues. CDR3 sequence reads: CASSFSVNTGELFF. The CDR3 DNA sequence: TGTGCCAGCAGCTTCTCAGTGAACACCGGGGAGCTGTTTTTT. Combining the CDR3 with reference TRBV7-8 and TRBJ2-2 gives the whole variable domain GAGVSQSPRYKVAKRGQDVALRCDPISGHVSLFWYQQALGQGPEFLTYFQNEAQLDKSGLPSDRFFAERPEGSVSTLKIQRTQQEDSAVYLCASSFSVNTGELFFGEGSRLTVL.

This clone has just one count. The rearrangement links TRBV12-2 to TRBJ2-7; the listed D gene, TRBD2, was not tested against the DNA. TRBV12-2 is annotated as a pseudogene. CDR3 size: 16 residues. CDR3: CASRSVPLAGPAPAPF. DNA of the CDR3: TGTGCAAGTCGCTCCGTCCCACTAGCGGGGCCCGCTCCAGCTCCCTTC.

The gene calls are TRBV7-7 and TRBJ2-2, with D possibly matching TRBD1 (7 bases). The V end lost 2 bases, the J end lost 5 bases, and 12 bases lay between the germline ends. This CDR3 spans 15 amino acids. In germline, CDR1 is SSHAT, CDR2 FNYEAQ (reference sequence). CDR3 sequence: CASSLLPGGTGELFF. DNA for the CDR3: TGTGCCAGCAGCTTATTGCCAGGGGGGACCGGGGAGCTGTTTTTT. The full variable domain, rest sourced from reference TRBV7-7 and TRBJ2-2, is GAGVSQSPRYKVTKRGQDVTLRCDPISSHATLYWYQQALGQGPEFLTYFNYEAQPDKSGLPSDRFSAERPEGSISTLTIQRTEQRDSAMYRCASSLLPGGTGELFFGEGSRLTVL.

This clone has a single count. This rearrangement joins TRBV28 to TRBJ1-4; D might be TRBD1 (5 bases). The CDR3 covers 17 residues. Germline lookup yields CDR1 MDHEN and CDR2 SYDVKM. V was shortened by 7 bases and J by 2 bases, with 20 bases between the two germline ends. CDR3 coding DNA: TGTGCCAGCATCCAGGGAGGGGTAGTGGCCACTAATGAAAAACTGTTTTTT. Residues: CASIQGGVVATNEKLFF.

In this sample, this clone turned up once. The J gene is TRBJ1-2, the V gene TRBV9; TRBD1 might be the D (6 bases). The germline gives CDR1 SGDLS, CDR2 YYNGEE. This CDR3 comprises 15 residues. Between the trimmed V and J ends, which lost 0 bases and 8 bases, there was a span of 17 bases. CDR3 nucleotide sequence: TGTGCCAGCAGCGTAGCTCCCCAGGACAGCAGCGGCTACACCTTC. This codes for CASSVAPQDSSGYTF.